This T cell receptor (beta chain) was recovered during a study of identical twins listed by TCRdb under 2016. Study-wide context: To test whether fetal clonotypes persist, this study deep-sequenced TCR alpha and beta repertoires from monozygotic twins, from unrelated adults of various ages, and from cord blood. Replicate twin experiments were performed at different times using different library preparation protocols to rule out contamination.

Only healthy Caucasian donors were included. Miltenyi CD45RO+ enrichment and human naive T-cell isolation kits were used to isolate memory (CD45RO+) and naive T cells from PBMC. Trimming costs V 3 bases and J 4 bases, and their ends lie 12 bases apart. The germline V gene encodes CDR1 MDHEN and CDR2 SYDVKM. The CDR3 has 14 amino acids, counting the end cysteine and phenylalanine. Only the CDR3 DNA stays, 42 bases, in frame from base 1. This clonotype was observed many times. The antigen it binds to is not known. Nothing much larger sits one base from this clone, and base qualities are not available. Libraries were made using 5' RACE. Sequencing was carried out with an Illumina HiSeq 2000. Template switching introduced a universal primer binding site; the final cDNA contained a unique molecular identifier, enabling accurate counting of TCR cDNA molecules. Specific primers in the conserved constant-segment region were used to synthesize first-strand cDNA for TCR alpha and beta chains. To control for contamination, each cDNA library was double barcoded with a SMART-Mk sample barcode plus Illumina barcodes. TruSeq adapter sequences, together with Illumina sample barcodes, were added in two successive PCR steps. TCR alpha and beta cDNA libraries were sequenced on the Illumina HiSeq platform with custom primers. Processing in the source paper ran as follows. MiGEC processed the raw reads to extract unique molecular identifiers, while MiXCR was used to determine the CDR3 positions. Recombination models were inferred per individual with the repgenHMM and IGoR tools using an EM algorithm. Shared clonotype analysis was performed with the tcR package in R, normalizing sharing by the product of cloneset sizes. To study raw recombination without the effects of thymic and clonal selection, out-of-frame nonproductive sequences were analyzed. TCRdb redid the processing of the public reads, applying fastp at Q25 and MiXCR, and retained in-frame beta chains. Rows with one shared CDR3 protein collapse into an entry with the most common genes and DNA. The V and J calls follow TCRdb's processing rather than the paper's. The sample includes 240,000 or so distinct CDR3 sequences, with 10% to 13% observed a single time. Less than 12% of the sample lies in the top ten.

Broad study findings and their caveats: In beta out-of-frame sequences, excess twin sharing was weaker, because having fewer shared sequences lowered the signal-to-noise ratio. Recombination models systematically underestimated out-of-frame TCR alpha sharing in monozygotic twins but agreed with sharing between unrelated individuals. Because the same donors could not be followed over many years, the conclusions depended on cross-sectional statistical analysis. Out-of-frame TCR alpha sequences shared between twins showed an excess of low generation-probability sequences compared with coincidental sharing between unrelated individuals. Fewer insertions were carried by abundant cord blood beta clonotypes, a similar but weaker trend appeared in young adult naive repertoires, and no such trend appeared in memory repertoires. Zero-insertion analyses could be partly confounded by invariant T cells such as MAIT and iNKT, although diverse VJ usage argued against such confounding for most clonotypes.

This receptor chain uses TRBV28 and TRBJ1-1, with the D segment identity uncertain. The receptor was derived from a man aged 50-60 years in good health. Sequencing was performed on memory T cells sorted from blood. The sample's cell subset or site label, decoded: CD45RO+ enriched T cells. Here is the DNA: TGTGCCAGCAGTTTTGTGATGATGGTCACTGAAGCTTTCTTT. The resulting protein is CASSFVMMVTEAFF.